A single T cell receptor (beta chain) is shown here with its context. Its target is not known. This record comes from a study of OX40 agonist ivuxolimab in advanced cancers. Study details: Among those enrolled, mean age was 60 years (range roughly 20 to 80) and 70% to 85% were male.

Findings and caveats of the study: The work left the antigen specificity of expanded peripheral T cells undetermined. Among patients with partial responses at 0.1-3.0 mg/kg, clonal expansion was among the lowest.

TCRdb's table, derived via immunoSEQ multiplex PCR, lists solely in-frame clones and lacks some. The sample includes tens of thousands of clones, less than 90% of them seen just once. The sequence was obtained from an adult with an advanced solid tumor such as melanoma, head and neck, liver or kidney cancer. Here the sequenced sample was CD4+ or CD8+ T cells sorted from blood, taken in a trial of the OX40 agonist ivuxolimab.

CDR3 sequence: CASSARPDSLDGYTF. CDR3 nucleotide sequence: TGTGCCAGCAGCGCGCGACCGGACAGTTTGGATGGCTACACCTTC. V usage is TRBV9 and J usage is TRBJ1-2, with D perhaps TRBD1 (6 bases). Germline V gives CDR1 SGDLS, CDR2 YYNGEE. The CDR3 length is 15 residues. The germline V and J ends were trimmed by 3 bases and 6 bases, with 18 bases remaining between them.